The clone carrying this T cell receptor beta chain was detected only once. The antigen remains unidentified. This entry belongs to a study of cytomegalovirus exposure and HLA in healthy donors. Study observations and caveats: The study flagged some 170 TCR beta chains as cytomegalovirus-associated. The CMV antigen specificity of a few CMV-associated chains was confirmed through in vitro analysis.

Germline CDR1 reads MGHRA; CDR2 reads YSYEKL. After removal of 5 bases from V and 5 bases from J, the junction contained 12 bases not matched to a gene. The CDR3 totals 16 residues. Sequenced by immunoSEQ multiplex PCR; TCRdb stores in-frame clones only, minus some. This repertoire shows 50,000 to 80,000 clones, roughly 91% found once; its top ten account for over 1.5%. The clonotype comes from a woman younger than 35 in good health and CMV-seronegative. The rearrangement joins TRBV4-1 to TRBJ1-2; 9 positions agree with TRBD1. Material for sequencing was PBMCs. The CDR3 region is CASSLHPRDRDYGYTF. The CDR3 DNA reads TGCGCCAGCAGCTTGCACCCCCGGGACAGGGATTATGGCTACACCTTC.